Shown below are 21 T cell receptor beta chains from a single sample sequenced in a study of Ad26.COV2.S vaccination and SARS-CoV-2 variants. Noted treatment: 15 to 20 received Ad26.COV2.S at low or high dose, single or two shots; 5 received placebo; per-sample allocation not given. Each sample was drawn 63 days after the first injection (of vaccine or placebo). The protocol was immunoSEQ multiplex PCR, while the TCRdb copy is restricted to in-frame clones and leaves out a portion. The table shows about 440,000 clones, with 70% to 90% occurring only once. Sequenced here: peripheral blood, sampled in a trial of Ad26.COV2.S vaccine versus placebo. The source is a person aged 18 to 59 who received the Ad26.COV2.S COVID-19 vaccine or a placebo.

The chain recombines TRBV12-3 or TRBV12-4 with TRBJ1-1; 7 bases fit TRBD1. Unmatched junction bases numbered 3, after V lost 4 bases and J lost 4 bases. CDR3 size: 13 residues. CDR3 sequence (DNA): TGTGCCAGCAGTTCGACAGGGCTCACTGAAGCTTTCTTT. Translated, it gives CASSSTGLTEAFF.

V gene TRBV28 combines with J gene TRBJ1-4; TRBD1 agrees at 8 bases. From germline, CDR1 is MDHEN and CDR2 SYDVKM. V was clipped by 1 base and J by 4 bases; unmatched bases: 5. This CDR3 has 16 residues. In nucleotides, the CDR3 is TGTGCCAGCAGTTTATCAGGACAGGGACTTAATGAAAAACTGTTTTTT. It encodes CASSLSGQGLNEKLFF.

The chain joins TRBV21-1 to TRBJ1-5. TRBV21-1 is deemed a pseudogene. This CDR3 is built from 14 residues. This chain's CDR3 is CASSPRRGNQPQHF. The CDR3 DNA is TGTGCCAGCAGCCCCCGACGGGGCAATCAGCCCCAGCATTTT.

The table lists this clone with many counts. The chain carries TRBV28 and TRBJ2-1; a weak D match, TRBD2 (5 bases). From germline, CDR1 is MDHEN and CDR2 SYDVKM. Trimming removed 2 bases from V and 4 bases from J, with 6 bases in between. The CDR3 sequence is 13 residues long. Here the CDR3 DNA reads TGTGCCAGCAGTTTAAGCGGATACAATGAGCAGTTCTTC. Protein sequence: CASSLSGYNEQFF.

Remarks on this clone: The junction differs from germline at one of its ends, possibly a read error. The CDR3 sequence is CASSLDGQGFRLAF. As DNA, the CDR3 is TGCGCCAGCAGCTTGGATGGACAGGGCTTTCGTTTGGCCTTC. The chain links TRBV5-1 to TRBJ1-2; 8 bases are a match to TRBD1. CDR1 and CDR2 from the germline V gene are SGHRS and YFSETQ. This CDR3 is built from 14 residues.

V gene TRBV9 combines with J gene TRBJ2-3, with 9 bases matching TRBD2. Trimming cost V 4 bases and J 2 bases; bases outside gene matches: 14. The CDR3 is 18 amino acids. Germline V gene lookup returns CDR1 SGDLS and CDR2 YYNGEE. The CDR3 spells CASSHPSAGGEATDTQYF. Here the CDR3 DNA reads TGTGCCAGCAGCCACCCCTCCGCGGGGGGGGAGGCCACAGATACGCAGTATTTT.

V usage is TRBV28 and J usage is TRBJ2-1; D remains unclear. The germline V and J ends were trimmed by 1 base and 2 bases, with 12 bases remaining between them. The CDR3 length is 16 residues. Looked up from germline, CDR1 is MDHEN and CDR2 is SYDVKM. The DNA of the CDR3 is TGTGCCAGCAGTTTATTAGGTCAATCCGCCTACAATGAGCAGTTCTTC. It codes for CASSLLGQSAYNEQFF.

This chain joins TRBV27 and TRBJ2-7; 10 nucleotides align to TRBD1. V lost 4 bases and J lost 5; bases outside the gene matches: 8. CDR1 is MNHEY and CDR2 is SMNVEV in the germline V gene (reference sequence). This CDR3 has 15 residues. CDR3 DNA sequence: TGTGCCAGCAGTTCCTCGACAGGGGGCGGCCACGAGCAGTACTTC. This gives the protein CASSSSTGGGHEQYF.

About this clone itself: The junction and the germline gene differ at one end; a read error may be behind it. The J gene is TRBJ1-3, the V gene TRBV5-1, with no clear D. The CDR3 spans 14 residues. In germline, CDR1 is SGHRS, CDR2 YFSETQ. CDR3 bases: TGCGCCAGCAACTTGGGTACAGCTGGAAACACCATATATTTT. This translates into CASNLGTAGNTIYF.

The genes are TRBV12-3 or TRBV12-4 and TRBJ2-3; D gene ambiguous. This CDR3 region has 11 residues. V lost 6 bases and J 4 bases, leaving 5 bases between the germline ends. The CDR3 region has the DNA TGTGCCAGCAGAATGGCAGATACGCAGTATTTT. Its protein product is CASRMADTQYF.

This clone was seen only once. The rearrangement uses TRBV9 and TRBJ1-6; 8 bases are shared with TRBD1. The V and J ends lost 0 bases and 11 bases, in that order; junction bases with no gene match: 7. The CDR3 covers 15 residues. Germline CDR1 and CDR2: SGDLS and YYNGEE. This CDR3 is CASSVEAGGRTPLHF. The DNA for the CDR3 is TGTGCCAGCAGCGTAGAGGCAGGGGGCAGGACACCCCTCCACTTT.

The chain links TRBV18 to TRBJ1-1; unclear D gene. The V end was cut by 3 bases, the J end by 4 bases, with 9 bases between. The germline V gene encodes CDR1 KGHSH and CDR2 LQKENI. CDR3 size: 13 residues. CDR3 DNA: TGTGCCAGCTCACCCGCCGGGGTCACTGAAGCTTTCTTT. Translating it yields CASSPAGVTEAFF.

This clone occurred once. CDR3 region: CASSSPSERENRDEQFF. Written as DNA, the CDR3 is TGTGCCAGCAGCTCCCCTAGCGAGCGGGAGAACAGAGATGAGCAGTTCTTC. This chain links TRBV11-3 with TRBJ2-1; 8 nucleotides align to TRBD2. CDR1 is SGHNT, CDR2 YENEEA, per germline. This CDR3 has 17 amino acids. The V gene end was trimmed by 4 bases and the J gene end by 8 bases; junction bases not matched to a gene: 16.

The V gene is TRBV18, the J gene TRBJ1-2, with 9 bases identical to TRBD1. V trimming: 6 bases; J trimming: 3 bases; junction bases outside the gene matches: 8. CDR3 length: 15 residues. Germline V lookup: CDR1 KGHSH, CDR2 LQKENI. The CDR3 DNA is TGTGCCAGCTCCCAGGACAGGGGACGGGACTATGGCTACACCTTC. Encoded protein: CASSQDRGRDYGYTF.

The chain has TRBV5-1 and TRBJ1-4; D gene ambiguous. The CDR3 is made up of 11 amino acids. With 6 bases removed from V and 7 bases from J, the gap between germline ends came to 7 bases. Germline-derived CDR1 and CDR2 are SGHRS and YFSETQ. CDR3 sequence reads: CASTLGEKLFF. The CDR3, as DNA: TGCGCCAGCACATTGGGTGAAAAACTGTTTTTT.

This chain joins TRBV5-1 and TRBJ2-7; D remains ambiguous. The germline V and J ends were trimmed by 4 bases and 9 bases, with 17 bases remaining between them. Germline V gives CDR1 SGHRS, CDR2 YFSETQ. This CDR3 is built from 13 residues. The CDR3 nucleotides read TGCGCCAGCAGCGTACCTACTTCAGAAGCGCAGTACTTC. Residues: CASSVPTSEAQYF.

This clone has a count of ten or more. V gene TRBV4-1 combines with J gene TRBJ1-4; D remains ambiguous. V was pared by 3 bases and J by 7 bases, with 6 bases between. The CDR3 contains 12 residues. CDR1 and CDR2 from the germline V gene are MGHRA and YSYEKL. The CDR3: CASSHPVEKLFF. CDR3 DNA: TGCGCCAGCAGCCATCCGGTTGAAAAACTGTTTTTT.

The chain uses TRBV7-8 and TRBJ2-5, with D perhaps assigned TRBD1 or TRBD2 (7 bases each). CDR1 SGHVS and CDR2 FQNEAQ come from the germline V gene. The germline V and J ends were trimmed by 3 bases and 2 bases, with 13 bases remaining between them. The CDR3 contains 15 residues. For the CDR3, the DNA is TGTGCCAGCAGCTTGACAGGGAGGGTGCAAGAGACCCAGTACTTC. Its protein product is CASSLTGRVQETQYF.

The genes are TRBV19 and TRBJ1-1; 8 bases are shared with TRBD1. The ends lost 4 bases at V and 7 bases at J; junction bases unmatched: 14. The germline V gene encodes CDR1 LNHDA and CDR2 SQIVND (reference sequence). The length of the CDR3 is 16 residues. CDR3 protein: CASSKSGGQGAYEAFF. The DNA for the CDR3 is TGTGCCAGTAGTAAGTCCGGTGGGCAGGGGGCCTATGAAGCTTTCTTT.

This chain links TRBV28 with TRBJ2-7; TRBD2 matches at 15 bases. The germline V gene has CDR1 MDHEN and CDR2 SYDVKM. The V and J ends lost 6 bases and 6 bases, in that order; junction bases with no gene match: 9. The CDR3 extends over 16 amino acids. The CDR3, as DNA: TGTGCCAGCAGCCCCCCCGGGACTAGCGGGAGGAGCGAGCAGTACTTC. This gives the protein CASSPPGTSGRSEQYF.

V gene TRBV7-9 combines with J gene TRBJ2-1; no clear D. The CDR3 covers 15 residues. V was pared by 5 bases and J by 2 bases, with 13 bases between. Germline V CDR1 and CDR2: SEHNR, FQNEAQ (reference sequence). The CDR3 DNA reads TGTGCCAGCAGCGAAAACCTGGGGACCTACAATGAGCAGTTCTTC. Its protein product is CASSENLGTYNEQFF.